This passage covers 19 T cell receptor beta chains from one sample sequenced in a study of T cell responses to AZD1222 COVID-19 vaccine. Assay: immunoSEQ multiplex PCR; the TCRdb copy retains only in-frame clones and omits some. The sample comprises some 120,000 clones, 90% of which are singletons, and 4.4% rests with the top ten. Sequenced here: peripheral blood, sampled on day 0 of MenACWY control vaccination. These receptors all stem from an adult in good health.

The CDR3 spells CASSLEQGSYEQYV. The CDR3 bases are TGTGCCAGCAGCTTAGAACAGGGTAGCTACGAGCAGTACGTC. V and J are TRBV7-2 and TRBJ2-7; D may be TRBD1 (6 bases). Trimming left V 1 base short and J 3 bases short, with 10 bases between. The CDR3 runs to 14 residues. Germline CDR1 is SGHTA and CDR2 is FQGNSA.

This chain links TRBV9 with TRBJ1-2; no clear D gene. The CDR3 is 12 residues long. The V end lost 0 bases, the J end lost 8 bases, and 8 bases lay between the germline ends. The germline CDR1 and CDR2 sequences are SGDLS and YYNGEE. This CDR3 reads CASSVGPGGYTF. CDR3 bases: TGTGCCAGCAGCGTAGGACCTGGGGGCTACACCTTC.

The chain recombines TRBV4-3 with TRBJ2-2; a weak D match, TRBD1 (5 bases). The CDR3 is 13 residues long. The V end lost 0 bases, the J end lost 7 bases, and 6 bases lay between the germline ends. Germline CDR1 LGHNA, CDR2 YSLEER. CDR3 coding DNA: TGCGCCAGCAGCCAAGACCAGGGCGGGGAGCTGTTTTTT. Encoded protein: CASSQDQGGELFF.

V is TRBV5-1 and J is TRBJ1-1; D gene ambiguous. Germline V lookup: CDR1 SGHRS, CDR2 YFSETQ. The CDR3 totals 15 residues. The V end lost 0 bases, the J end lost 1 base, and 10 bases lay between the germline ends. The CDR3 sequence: CASSLVVQPNTEAFF. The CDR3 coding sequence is TGCGCCAGCAGCTTGGTGGTGCAGCCGAACACTGAAGCTTTCTTT.

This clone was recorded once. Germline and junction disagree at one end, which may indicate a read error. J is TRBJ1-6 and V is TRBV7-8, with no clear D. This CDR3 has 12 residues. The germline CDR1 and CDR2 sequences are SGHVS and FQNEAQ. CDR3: CASSSHNSPLHF. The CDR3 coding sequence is TGTGCCAGCAGCTCCCATAATTCACCCCTCCACTTT.

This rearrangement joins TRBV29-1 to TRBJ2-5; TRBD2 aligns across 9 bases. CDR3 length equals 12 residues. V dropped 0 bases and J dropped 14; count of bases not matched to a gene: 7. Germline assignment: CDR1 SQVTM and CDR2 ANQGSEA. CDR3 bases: TGCAGCGTTGAAGACTTTCTAGCGGGAAGCTACTTC. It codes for CSVEDFLAGSYF. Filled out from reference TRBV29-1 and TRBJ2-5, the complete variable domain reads SAVISQKPSRDICQRGTSLTIQCQVDSQVTMMFWYRQQPGQSLTLIATANQGSEATYESGFVIDKFPISRPNLTFSTLTVSNMSPEDSSIYLCSVEDFLAGSYFGPGTRLLVL.

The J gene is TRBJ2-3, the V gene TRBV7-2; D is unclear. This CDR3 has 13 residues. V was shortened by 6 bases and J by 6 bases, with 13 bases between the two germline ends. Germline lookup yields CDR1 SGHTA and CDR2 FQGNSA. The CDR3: CASRSPKWDTQYF. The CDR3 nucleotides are TGTGCCAGCAGATCACCAAAGTGGGATACGCAGTATTTT.

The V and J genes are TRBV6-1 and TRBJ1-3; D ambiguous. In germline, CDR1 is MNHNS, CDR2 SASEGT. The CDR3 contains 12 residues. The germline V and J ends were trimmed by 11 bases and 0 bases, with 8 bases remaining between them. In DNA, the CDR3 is TGTGCCGCGGGCCCCTCTGGAAACACCATATATTTT. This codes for CAAGPSGNTIYF.

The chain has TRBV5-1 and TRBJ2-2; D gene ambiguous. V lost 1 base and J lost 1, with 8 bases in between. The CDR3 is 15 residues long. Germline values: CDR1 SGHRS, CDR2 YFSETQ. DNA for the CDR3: TGCGCCAGCAGCTTGTACAGACAGAACACCGGGGAGCTGTTTTTT. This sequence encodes CASSLYRQNTGELFF.

The CDR3 sequence: CASSSDSYNEQFF. As DNA, the CDR3 is TGTGCCAGCAGTTCCGACAGCTACAATGAGCAGTTCTTC. This rearrangement joins TRBV12-3 or TRBV12-4 to TRBJ2-1; TRBD1 might be the D (5 bases). The V end lost 4 bases, the J end lost 3 bases, and 7 bases lay between the germline ends. The CDR3 runs to 13 residues.

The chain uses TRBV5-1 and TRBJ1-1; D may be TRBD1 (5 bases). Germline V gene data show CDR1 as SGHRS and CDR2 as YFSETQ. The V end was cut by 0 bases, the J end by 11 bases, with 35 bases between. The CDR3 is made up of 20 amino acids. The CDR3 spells CASSLALMGPGVGIKRAAFF. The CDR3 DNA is TGCGCCAGCAGCTTGGCCCTAATGGGACCGGGAGTCGGAATTAAAAGGGCGGCTTTCTTT.

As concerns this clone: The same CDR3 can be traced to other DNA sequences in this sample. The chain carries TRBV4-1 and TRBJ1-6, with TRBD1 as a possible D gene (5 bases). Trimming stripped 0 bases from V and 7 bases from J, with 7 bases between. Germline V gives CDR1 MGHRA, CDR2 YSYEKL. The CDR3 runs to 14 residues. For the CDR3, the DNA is TGCGCCAGCAGCCAAGACCAGGGAAATTCACCCCTCCACTTT. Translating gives CASSQDQGNSPLHF.

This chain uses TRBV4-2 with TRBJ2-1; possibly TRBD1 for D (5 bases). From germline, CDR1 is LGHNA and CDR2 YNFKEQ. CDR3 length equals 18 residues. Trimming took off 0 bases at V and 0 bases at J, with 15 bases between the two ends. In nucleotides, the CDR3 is TGTGCCAGCAGCCAAGACCCCAACAGGTTGAGCTCCTACAATGAGCAGTTCTTC. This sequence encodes CASSQDPNRLSSYNEQFF.

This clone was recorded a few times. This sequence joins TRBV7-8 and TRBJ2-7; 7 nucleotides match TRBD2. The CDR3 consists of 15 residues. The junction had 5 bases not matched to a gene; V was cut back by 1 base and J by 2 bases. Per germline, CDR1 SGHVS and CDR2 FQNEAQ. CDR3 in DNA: TGTGCCAGCAGCTTAGGGACTAGTCCTCCCTACGAGCAGTACTTC. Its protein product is CASSLGTSPPYEQYF.

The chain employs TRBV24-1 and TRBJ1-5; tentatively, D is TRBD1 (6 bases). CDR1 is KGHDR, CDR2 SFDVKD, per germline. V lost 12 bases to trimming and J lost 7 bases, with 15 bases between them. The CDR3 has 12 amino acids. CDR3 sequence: CAASTGHQPQHF. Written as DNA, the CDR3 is TGTGCCGCCTCTACAGGGCACCAGCCCCAGCATTTT.

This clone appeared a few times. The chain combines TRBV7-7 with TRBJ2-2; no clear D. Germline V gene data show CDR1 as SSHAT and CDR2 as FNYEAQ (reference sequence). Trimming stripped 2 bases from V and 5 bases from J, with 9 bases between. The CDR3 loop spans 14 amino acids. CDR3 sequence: CASSLSSITGELFF. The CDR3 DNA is TGTGCCAGCAGCTTAAGTAGCATTACCGGGGAGCTGTTTTTT.

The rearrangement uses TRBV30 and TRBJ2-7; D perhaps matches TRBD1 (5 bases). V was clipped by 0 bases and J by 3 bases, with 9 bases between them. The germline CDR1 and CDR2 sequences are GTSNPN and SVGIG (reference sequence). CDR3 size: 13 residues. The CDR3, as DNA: TGTGCCTGGAGTGTAGGGCAGGGCTACGAGCAGTACTTC. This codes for CAWSVGQGYEQYF.

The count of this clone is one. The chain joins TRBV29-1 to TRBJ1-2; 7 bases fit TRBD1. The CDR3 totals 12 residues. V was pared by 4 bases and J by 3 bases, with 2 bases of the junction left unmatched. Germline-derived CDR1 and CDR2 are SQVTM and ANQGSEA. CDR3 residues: CSVGQGDYGYTF. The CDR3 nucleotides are TGCAGCGTTGGACAGGGTGACTATGGCTACACCTTC. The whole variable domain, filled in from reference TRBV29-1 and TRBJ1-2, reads SAVISQKPSRDICQRGTSLTIQCQVDSQVTMMFWYRQQPGQSLTLIATANQGSEATYESGFVIDKFPISRPNLTFSTLTVSNMSPEDSSIYLCSVGQGDYGYTFGSGTRLTVV.

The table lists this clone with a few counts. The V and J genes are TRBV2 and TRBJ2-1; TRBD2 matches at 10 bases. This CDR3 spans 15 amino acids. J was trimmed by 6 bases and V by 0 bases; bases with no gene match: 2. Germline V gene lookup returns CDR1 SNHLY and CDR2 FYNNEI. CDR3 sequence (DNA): TGTGCCAGCAGTGAAGCCCTAGCGGGAGTCAATGAGCAGTTCTTC. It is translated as CASSEALAGVNEQFF.